This T cell receptor (beta chain) is drawn from a study of T cell responses to AZD1222 COVID-19 vaccine. Notes on the study in general: There were mostly white British donors and more females than males, and clonal diversity was possibly underestimated.

TCRdb's table, derived via immunoSEQ multiplex PCR, lists solely in-frame clones and lacks some. Among more than 20,000 clones, around 86% were seen once, and the ten largest hold more than 30%. About this clone itself: What it recognizes is unknown.

The CDR3 length is 13 residues. The ends were cut back, 7 bases at V and 0 bases at J, with 10 bases in the middle. Germline values: CDR1 SNHLY, CDR2 FYNNEI. This TCR was sampled from an adult who received the AZD1222 COVID-19 vaccine. Sequencing was performed on peripheral blood, taken 28 days after the second AZD1222 dose. This rearrangement joins TRBV2 to TRBJ2-7, with TRBD2 as a possible D gene (6 bases). The CDR3 region has the DNA TGTGCCAGCATTCCTAGCGACTCCTACGAGCAGTACTTC. It is translated as CASIPSDSYEQYF. Full variable domain (missing parts from reference TRBV2 and TRBJ2-7): EPEVTQTPSHQVTQMGQEVILRCVPISNHLYFYWYRQILGQKVEFLVSFYNNEISEKSEIFDDQFSVERPDGSNFTLKIRSTKLEDSAMYFCASIPSDSYEQYFGPGTRLTVT.